The clone carrying this TCR beta chain came up many times. The antigen is unknown. CDR1 is SQVTM and CDR2 is ANQGSEA in the germline V gene. The ends were cut back, 6 bases at V and 2 bases at J, with 10 bases in the middle. The CDR3 is 12 residues long. This sample stems from a study of blood T cells in healthy people across ages. Overall study results and limits: The long-lived group displayed more naive CD4+ cells, plus higher diversity, than the aged donors did. Diversity estimated from one million T cells was considered an underestimate.

Each donor supplied around 10 milliliters of peripheral blood. Alongside a J-beta primer mix, a sample-barcoded 5' primer served in a second PCR lasting roughly 7 to 11 cycles. Researchers report that each sample yielded at least 2.5 million CDR3-containing paired-end reads. A single record per CDR3 protein comes from TCRdb applying MiXCR to the 5' RACE reads. The repertoire includes some 1.4 million distinct CDR3 sequences, 42% of them detected once, and less than 8% sits in the top ten. This chain links TRBV29-1 with TRBJ2-5; possibly TRBD2 for D (5 bases). Sequenced input: blood. The clonotype was recovered from a woman aged 18-30 years in good health. The CDR3 reads CSVREAQETQYF. CDR3 in DNA: TGCAGCGTCCGGGAAGCACAAGAGACCCAGTACTTC.